This T cell receptor beta chain appears in the sequencing data of a study of CD8 T cells in ankylosing spondylitis. This clonotype was seen a few times. Each CDR3 protein gets one entry after TCRdb re-called the 5' RACE reads with MiXCR. The sample lists 250,000 or so distinct CDR3 sequences, more than 20% occurring once. This CDR3 has 13 amino acids. With 4 bases removed from V and 4 bases from J, the gap between germline ends came to 13 bases. Germline V gene data show CDR1 as DFQATT and CDR2 as SNEGSKA (reference sequence). The V gene is TRBV20-1, the J gene TRBJ1-2; D uncertain. The sequencing input was blood, either unsorted or a sorted T cell fraction (not recorded which). This clonotype was obtained from a male donor with ankylosing spondylitis or in good health (not recorded which). The CDR3 loop is CSAKSFTLYGYTF. In DNA form, the CDR3 reads TGCAGTGCTAAGAGCTTTACCCTCTATGGCTACACCTTC.